The TCR beta chain under discussion was sequenced for a study of OX40 agonist ivuxolimab in advanced cancers. Background on the study: Patients got intravenous ivuxolimab at 0.01 to 10 mg/kg every 2 weeks.

This table comes from immunoSEQ multiplex PCR, and its TCRdb copy is limited to in-frame clones, with some not included. The data show under 80,000 clones, with around 80% seen just once and 5% held by the top ten. The V end lost 10 bases, the J end lost 4 bases, and 24 bases lay between the germline ends. Looked up from germline, CDR1 is SNHLY and CDR2 is FYNNEI. CDR3 length equals 16 residues. Sequenced here: CD4+ or CD8+ T cells sorted from blood, sampled in a trial of the OX40 agonist ivuxolimab. The genes are TRBV2 and TRBJ2-3, with D possibly matching TRBD2 (6 bases). The TCR originated in an adult with an advanced solid tumor such as melanoma, head and neck, liver or kidney cancer. CDR3 DNA sequence: TGTGCCACCAAAGGGAGGTCCGGGAGTTTTGCAGATACGCAGTATTTT. It translates to CATKGRSGSFADTQYF.